This entry features one TCR beta chain sequence. PCR employed 60 Vbeta and 13 Jbeta primers. Libraries were prepared by immunoSEQ multiplex PCR; TCRdb keeps only in-frame clonotypes and omits some of them. This table has 180,000 or so clones, 70% to 90% appearing once. V lost 2 bases to trimming and J lost 4 bases, with 9 bases between them. Germline loops: CDR1 MDHEN, CDR2 SYDVKM. The CDR3 spans 15 residues. The data were obtained in a study of cytomegalovirus exposure and HLA in healthy donors. The sequence was collected from a woman under 30 in good health and CMV-seronegative. Material for sequencing was PBMCs. V usage is TRBV28 and J usage is TRBJ2-6; TRBD2 is a possible D gene (5 bases). CDR3 sequence (DNA): TGTGCCAGCAGTTTAAGCGGCTTAGGGGCCAACGTCCTGACTTTC. Encoded protein: CASSLSGLGANVLTF.